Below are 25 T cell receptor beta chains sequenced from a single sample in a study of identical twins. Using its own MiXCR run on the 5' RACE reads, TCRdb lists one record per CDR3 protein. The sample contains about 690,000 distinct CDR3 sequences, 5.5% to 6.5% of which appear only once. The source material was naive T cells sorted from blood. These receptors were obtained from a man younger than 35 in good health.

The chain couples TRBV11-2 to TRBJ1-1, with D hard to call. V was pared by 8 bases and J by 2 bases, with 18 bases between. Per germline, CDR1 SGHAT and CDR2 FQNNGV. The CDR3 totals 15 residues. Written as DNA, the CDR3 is TGTGCCAGCCTCCTTAGTGGTAGCGGAAACACTGAAGCTTTCTTT. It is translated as CASLLSGSGNTEAFF.

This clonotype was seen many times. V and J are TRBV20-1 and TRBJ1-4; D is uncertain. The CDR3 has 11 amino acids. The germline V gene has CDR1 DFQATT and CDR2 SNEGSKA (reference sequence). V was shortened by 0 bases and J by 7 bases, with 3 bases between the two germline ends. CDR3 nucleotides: TGCAGTGCTAGAGAAGGTGAAAAACTGTTTTTT. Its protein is CSAREGEKLFF.

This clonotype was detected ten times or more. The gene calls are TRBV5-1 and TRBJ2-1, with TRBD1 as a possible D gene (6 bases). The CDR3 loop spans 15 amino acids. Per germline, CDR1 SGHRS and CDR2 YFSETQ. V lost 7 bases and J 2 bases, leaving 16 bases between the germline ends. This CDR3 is CASVPRTATYNEQFF. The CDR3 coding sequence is TGCGCCAGCGTCCCTCGGACAGCGACCTACAATGAGCAGTTCTTC.

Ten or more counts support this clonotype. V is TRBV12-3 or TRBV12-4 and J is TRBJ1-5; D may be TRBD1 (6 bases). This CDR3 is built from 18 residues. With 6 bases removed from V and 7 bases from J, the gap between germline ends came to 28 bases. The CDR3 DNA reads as TGTGCCAGCAGCCTTCCCCTATCGTCGACAGGCGCTGGGCAGCCCCAGCATTTT. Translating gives CASSLPLSSTGAGQPQHF.

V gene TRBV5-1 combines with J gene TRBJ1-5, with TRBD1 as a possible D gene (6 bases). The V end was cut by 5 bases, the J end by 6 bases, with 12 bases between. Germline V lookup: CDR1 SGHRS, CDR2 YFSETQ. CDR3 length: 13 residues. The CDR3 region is CASSLRGAQPQHF. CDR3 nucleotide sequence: TGCGCCAGCAGTCTAAGGGGGGCTCAGCCCCAGCATTTT.

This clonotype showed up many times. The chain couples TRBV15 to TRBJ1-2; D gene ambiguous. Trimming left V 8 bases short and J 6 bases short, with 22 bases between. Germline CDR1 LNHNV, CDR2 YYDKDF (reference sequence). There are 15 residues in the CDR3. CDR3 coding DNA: TGTGCCACCGCACACAGCCCAGACAAGGCGGATGGCTACACCTTC. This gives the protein CATAHSPDKADGYTF. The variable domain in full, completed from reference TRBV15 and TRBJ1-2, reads DAMVIQNPRYQVTQFGKPVTLSCSQTLNHNVMYWYQQKSSQAPKLLFHYYDKDFNNEADTPDNFQSRRPNTSFCFLDIRSPGLGDTAMYLCATAHSPDKADGYTFGSGTRLTVV.

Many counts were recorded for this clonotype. This chain's CDR3 is CASSLDRGWVNEKLFF. The CDR3 coding sequence is TGTGCCAGCAGTTTAGACAGGGGGTGGGTTAATGAAAAACTGTTTTTT. The chain recombines TRBV12-3 or TRBV12-4 with TRBJ1-4; 8 positions agree with TRBD1. J lost 4 bases, V lost 1 base, and 5 bases had no gene match. The CDR3 consists of 16 residues.

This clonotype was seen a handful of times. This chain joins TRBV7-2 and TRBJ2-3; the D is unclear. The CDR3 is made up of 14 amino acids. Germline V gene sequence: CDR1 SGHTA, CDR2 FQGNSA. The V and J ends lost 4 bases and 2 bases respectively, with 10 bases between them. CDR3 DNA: TGTGCCAGCAGCTCGCCCTTCAACACAGATACGCAGTATTTT. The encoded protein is CASSSPFNTDTQYF.

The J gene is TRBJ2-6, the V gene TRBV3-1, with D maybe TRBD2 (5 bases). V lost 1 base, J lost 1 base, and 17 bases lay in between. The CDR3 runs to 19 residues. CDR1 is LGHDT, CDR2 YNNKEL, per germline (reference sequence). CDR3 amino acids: CASSQVITDFGSGANVLTF. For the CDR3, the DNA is TGTGCCAGCAGCCAAGTTATCACGGACTTCGGATCTGGGGCCAACGTCCTGACTTTC.

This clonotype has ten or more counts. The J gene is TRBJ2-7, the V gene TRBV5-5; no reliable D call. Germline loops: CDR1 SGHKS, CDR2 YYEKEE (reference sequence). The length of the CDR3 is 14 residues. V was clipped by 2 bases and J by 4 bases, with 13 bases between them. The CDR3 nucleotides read TGTGCCAGCAGCTTAGGACCCATGGGGTACGAGCAGTACTTC. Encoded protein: CASSLGPMGYEQYF. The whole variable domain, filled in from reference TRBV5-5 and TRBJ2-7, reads DAGVTQSPTHLIKTRGQQVTLRCSPISGHKSVSWYQQVLGQGPQFIFQYYEKEERGRGNFPDRFSARQFPNYSSELNVNALLLGDSALYLCASSLGPMGYEQYFGPGTRLTVT.

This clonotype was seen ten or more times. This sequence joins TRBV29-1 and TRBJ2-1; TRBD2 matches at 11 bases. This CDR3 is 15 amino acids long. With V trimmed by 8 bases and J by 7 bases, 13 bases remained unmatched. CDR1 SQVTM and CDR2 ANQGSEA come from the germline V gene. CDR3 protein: CSTPILAGGPNEQFF. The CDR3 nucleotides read TGCAGCACCCCAATATTAGCGGGAGGGCCGAATGAGCAGTTCTTC.

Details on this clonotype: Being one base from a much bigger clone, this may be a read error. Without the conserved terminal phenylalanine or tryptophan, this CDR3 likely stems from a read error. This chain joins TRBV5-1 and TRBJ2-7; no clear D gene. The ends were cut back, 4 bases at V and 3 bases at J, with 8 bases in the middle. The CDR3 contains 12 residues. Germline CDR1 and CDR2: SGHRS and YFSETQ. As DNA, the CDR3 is TGCGCCAGCAGCGCGGAAAACTACGAGCAGTACTTG. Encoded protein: CASSAENYEQYL.

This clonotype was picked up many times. In nucleotides, the CDR3 is TGTGCCAGCAGTCCACTCATTCGACAAGGGGACGAGCAGTACTTC. It specifies CASSPLIRQGDEQYF. The chain joins TRBV27 to TRBJ2-7, with TRBD1 as a possible D gene (5 bases). The CDR3 extends over 15 amino acids. Deletions cut 5 bases from V and 5 bases from J, with 19 bases between. CDR1 is MNHEY, CDR2 SMNVEV, per germline (reference sequence).

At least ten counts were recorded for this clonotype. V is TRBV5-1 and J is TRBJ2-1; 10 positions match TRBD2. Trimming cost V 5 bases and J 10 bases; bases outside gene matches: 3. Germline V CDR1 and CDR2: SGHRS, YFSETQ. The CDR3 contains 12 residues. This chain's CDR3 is CASRGLAEEQFF. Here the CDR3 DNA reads TGCGCCAGCAGAGGACTAGCGGAAGAGCAGTTCTTC. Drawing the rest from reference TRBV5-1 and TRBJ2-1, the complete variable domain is KAGVTQTPRYLIKTRGQQVTLSCSPISGHRSVSWYQQTPGQGLQFLFEYFSETQRNKGNFPGRFSGRQFSNSRSEMNVSTLELGDSALYLCASRGLAEEQFFGPGTRLTVL.

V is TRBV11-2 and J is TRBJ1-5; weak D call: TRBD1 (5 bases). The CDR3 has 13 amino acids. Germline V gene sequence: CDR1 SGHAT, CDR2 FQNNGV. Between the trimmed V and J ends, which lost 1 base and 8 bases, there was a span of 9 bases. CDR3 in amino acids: CASSLAGGEPQHF. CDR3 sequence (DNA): TGTGCCAGCAGCTTAGCTGGGGGGGAGCCCCAGCATTTT.

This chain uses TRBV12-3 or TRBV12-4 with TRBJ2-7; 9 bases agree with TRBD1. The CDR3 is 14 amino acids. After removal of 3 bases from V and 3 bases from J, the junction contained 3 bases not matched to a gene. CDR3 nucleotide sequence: TGTGCCAGCAGTTTTTGGGACAGGGTCTACGAGCAGTACTTC. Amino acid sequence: CASSFWDRVYEQYF.

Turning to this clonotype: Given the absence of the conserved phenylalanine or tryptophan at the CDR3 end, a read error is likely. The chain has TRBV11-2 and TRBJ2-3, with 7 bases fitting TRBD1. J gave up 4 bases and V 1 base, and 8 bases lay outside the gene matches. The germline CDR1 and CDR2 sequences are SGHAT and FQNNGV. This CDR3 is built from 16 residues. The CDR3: CASSLGGQGDADTQYS. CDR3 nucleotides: TGTGCCAGCAGCTTAGGCGGGCAGGGGGATGCAGATACGCAGTATTCT.

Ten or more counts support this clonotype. The CDR3 reads CASSFQQSYNEQFF. The CDR3 DNA reads TGTGCCAGCAGCTTTCAGCAATCCTACAATGAGCAGTTCTTC. The J gene is TRBJ2-1, the V gene TRBV7-9; D uncertain. V was clipped by 3 bases and J by 1 base, with 7 bases between them. The CDR3 runs 14 residues. Germline V gene data show CDR1 as SEHNR and CDR2 as FQNEAQ (reference sequence).

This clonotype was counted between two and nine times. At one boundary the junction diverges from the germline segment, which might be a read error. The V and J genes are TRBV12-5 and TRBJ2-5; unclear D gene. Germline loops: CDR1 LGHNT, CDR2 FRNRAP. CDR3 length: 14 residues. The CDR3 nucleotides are TGTGCTAGTGGTTTGGGGCCGTACCAGGAGACCCAGTACTTC. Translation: CASGLGPYQETQYF.

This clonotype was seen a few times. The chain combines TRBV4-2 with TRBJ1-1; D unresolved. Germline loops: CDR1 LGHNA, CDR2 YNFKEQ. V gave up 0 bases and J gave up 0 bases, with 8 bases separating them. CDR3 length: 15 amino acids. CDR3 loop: CASSQDGSLNTEAFF. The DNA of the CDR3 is TGTGCCAGCAGCCAAGATGGAAGTTTGAACACTGAAGCTTTCTTT.

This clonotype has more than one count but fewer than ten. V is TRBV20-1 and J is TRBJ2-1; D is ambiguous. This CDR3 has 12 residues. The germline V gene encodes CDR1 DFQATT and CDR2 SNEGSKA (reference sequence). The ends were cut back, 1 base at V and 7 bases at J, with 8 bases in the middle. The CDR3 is CSARGPRNEQFF. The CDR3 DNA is TGCAGTGCTAGAGGACCCAGGAATGAGCAGTTCTTC.

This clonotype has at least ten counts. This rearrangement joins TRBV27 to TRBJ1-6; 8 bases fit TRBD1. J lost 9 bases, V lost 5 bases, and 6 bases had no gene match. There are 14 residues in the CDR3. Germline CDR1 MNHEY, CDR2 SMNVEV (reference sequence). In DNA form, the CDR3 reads TGTGCCAGCAGTCAAGACAGGGGCGCTTCACCCCTCCACTTT. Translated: CASSQDRGASPLHF.

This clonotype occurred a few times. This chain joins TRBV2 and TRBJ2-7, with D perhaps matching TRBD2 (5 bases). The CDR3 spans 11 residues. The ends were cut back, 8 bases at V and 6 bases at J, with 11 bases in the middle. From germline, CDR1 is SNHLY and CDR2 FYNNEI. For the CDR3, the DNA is TGTGCCAGCGCCCTAGGGAGCGAGCAGTACGTC. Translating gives CASALGSEQYV.

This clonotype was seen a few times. The CDR3 loop reads CASSGIGGHEQYV. CDR3 DNA: TGTGCCAGCAGCGGTATCGGTGGGCACGAGCAGTACGTC. J is TRBJ2-7 and V is TRBV5-5; D call uncertain. The CDR3 runs to 13 residues. V lost 4 bases and J 5 bases, leaving 13 bases between the germline ends. CDR1 is SGHKS and CDR2 is YYEKEE in the germline V gene (reference sequence).

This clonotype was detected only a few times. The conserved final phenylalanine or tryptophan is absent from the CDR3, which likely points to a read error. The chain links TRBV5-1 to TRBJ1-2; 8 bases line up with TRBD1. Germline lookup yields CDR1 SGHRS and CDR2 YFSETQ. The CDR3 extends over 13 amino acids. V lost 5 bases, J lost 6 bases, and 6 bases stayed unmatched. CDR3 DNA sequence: TGCGCCAGCAGTCCCGGACAGGGACATGGCTACACCTAC. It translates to CASSPGQGHGYTY.